The 25 T cell receptor beta chains listed next were all sequenced from one sample in a study of OX40 agonist ivuxolimab in advanced cancers. The method was the immunoSEQ multiplex PCR assay. TCRdb re-hosts the immuneACCESS table, in-frame sequences only. Its copies lack some clones; in the studies checked, an unresolved V gene accounts for under half of them, and the cause for the rest is not known. The sample table records about 97,000 clones; roughly nine tenths of these occur just once. The ten largest clonotypes hold more than 5% of the sample. Specimen: CD4+ or CD8+ T cells sorted from blood, collected in a trial of the OX40 agonist ivuxolimab. The source of these receptors is an adult with an advanced solid tumor such as melanoma, head and neck, liver or kidney cancer.

The V gene is TRBV11-3, the J gene TRBJ2-5, with D hard to call. The CDR3 is made up of 14 amino acids. Germline CDR1 SGHNT, CDR2 YENEEA. V gave up 1 base and J gave up 7 bases, with 13 bases separating them. The CDR3 DNA follows: TGTGCCAGCAGCTTAGGTGAAGCGCCGCGGACCCAGTACTTC. Translating it yields CASSLGEAPRTQYF.

There are a few counts of this clone. The V and J genes are TRBV6-5 and TRBJ1-3, with TRBD1 as a possible D gene (5 bases). Deletions cut 0 bases from V and 7 bases from J, with 7 bases between. The CDR3 is made up of 13 amino acids. Germline assignment: CDR1 MNHEY and CDR2 SVGAGI. CDR3 nucleotides: TGTGCCAGCAGTTACTCTGGGACCAACACCATATATTTT. It translates to CASSYSGTNTIYF.

The chain uses TRBV7-3 and TRBJ2-1; 9 bases match TRBD1. The germline gives CDR1 SGHTA, CDR2 FQGTGA. The ends lost 3 bases at V and 4 bases at J; junction bases unmatched: 7. The length of the CDR3 is 16 residues. The CDR3 DNA sequence: TGTGCCAGCAGCTTGGGCGACAGGGGGATGTACAATGAGCAGTTCTTC. This gives the protein CASSLGDRGMYNEQFF. Filled out from reference TRBV7-3 and TRBJ2-1, the complete variable domain reads GAGVSQTPSNKVTEKGKYVELRCDPISGHTALYWYRQSLGQGPEFLIYFQGTGAADDSGLPNDRFFAVRPEGSVSTLKIQRTERGDSAVYLCASSLGDRGMYNEQFFGPGTRLTVL.

This clone was seen a single time. The chain employs TRBV7-2 and TRBJ2-1; 7 positions match TRBD2. The CDR3 has 16 amino acids. From germline, CDR1 is SGHTA and CDR2 FQGNSA. V dropped 5 bases and J dropped 8; count of bases not matched to a gene: 15. CDR3 loop: CASSPQGGRAVDEQFF. CDR3 nucleotides: TGTGCCAGCAGCCCCCAGGGAGGGAGGGCCGTTGATGAGCAGTTCTTC.

The chain links TRBV18 to TRBJ2-5; 8 bases are a match to TRBD2. The CDR3 extends over 13 amino acids. CDR1 is KGHSH, CDR2 LQKENI, per germline. Trimming removed 5 bases from V and 7 bases from J; junction bases left unmatched: 6. The CDR3 sequence: CASSSGTRGTQYF. The CDR3 bases are TGTGCCAGCTCATCCGGGACTAGAGGGACCCAGTACTTC.

The rearrangement uses TRBV15 and TRBJ2-5; a weak D match, TRBD1 (5 bases). Germline loops: CDR1 LNHNV, CDR2 YYDKDF (reference sequence). The germline V and J ends were trimmed by 2 bases and 3 bases, with 13 bases remaining between them. The CDR3 length is 15 residues. In DNA form, the CDR3 reads TGTGCCACCAGCAGACCAAGGGGAAGAGAAGAGACCCAGTACTTC. Translated: CATSRPRGREETQYF.

The chain uses TRBV11-3 and TRBJ1-2, with D perhaps TRBD1 (5 bases). V was shortened by 4 bases and J by 13 bases, with 13 bases between the two germline ends. This CDR3 is built from 11 residues. Germline CDR1 reads SGHNT; CDR2 reads YENEEA. CDR3 region: CASSSMGEGTF. In DNA form, the CDR3 reads TGTGCCAGCAGCTCCATGGGGGAAGGCACCTTC.

On this clone itself: The same CDR3 can be traced to other DNA sequences in this sample. The V and J genes are TRBV18 and TRBJ2-5; D is unclear. The CDR3 sequence is 11 residues long. Germline CDR1 reads KGHSH; CDR2 reads LQKENI. Trimming removed 3 bases from V and 5 bases from J, with 4 bases in between. CDR3 region: CASSPGETQYF. CDR3 in DNA: TGTGCCAGCTCACCGGGGGAGACCCAGTACTTC.

This clone showed up just once. The chain links TRBV5-6 to TRBJ1-1; TRBD1 matches at 7 bases. The CDR3 totals 16 residues. Germline V gene sequence: CDR1 SGHDT, CDR2 YYEEEE. The trim removed 3 bases at V and 3 bases at J, leaving 11 bases unmatched. CDR3 sequence reads: CASSSRQGGYDTEAFF. The CDR3 nucleotides read TGTGCCAGCAGCTCGCGACAGGGAGGGTACGACACTGAAGCTTTCTTT.

V is TRBV19 and J is TRBJ1-5, with D possibly being TRBD1 (6 bases). The V end was cut by 0 bases, the J end by 4 bases, with 16 bases between. The CDR3 has 17 residues. CDR1 is LNHDA, CDR2 SQIVND, per germline (reference sequence). For the CDR3, the DNA is TGTGCCAGTAGTATAGAGACAGGTAGGCCGAAAAATCAGCCCCAGCATTTT. Its translation: CASSIETGRPKNQPQHF.

The sample holds one count of this clone. The J gene is TRBJ2-7, the V gene TRBV9; D is perhaps TRBD1 or TRBD2 (6 bases each). From germline, CDR1 is SGDLS and CDR2 YYNGEE. V was shortened by 0 bases and J by 5 bases, with 15 bases between the two germline ends. The CDR3 is 15 amino acids. CDR3 coding DNA: TGTGCCAGCAGCGTAGCGGGGGACACTCTGGACGAGCAGTACTTC. Protein: CASSVAGDTLDEQYF. Full variable domain (remainder filled in from reference TRBV9 and TRBJ2-7): DSGVTQTPKHLITATGQRVTLRCSPRSGDLSVYWYQQSLDQGLQFLIQYYNGEERAKGNILERFSAQQFPDLHSELNLSSLELGDSALYFCASSVAGDTLDEQYFGPGTRLTVT.

This chain joins TRBV9 and TRBJ2-3; a possible D gene is TRBD1 (6 bases). Germline loops: CDR1 SGDLS, CDR2 YYNGEE. The CDR3 is 15 residues long. Trimming removed 2 bases from V and 2 bases from J, with 12 bases in between. The CDR3 coding sequence is TGTGCCAGCAGCGTGGGACACTACTACACAGATACGCAGTATTTT. This translates into CASSVGHYYTDTQYF.

The chain couples TRBV2 to TRBJ2-3; 11 bases line up with TRBD2. The ends lost 2 bases at V and 3 bases at J; junction bases unmatched: 4. The CDR3 covers 16 residues. CDR1 is SNHLY, CDR2 FYNNEI, per germline. The CDR3 here is CASSETLAGETDTQYF. CDR3 nucleotides: TGTGCCAGCAGTGAAACACTAGCGGGAGAGACAGATACGCAGTATTTT.

V is TRBV6-6 and J is TRBJ2-7, with 7 bases that match TRBD1. Germline assignment: CDR1 MNHNY and CDR2 SVGAGI (reference sequence). V gave up 0 bases and J gave up 5 bases; unmatched junction bases: 4. There are 14 residues in the CDR3. CDR3 DNA sequence: TGTGCCAGCAGTTACTCGACAGGGTACGACGAGCAGTACTTC. Its protein product is CASSYSTGYDEQYF.

The chain employs TRBV23-1 and TRBJ1-2; D remains ambiguous. TRBV23-1 is identified as an open reading frame with a role that is uncertain. The ends were cut back, 4 bases at V and 0 bases at J, with 12 bases in the middle. The CDR3 has 15 residues. CDR3 sequence (DNA): TGCGCCAGCAGTCTCTGTCCCCTACCTAACTATGGCTACACCTTC. Its protein product is CASSLCPLPNYGYTF.

This chain connects TRBV25-1 to TRBJ1-2; 7 nucleotides align to TRBD1. The germline CDR1 and CDR2 sequences are MGHDK and SYGVNS. This CDR3 contains 15 residues. V gave up 1 base and J gave up 4 bases; unmatched junction bases: 6. Here the CDR3 reads CASSESLGTAYGYTF. The CDR3 DNA is TGTGCCAGCAGTGAATCCCTCGGGACAGCCTATGGCTACACCTTC.

This rearrangement joins TRBV6-1 to TRBJ1-2; D remains unclear. Deletions cut 2 bases from V and 0 bases from J, with 10 bases between. CDR3 length: 15 amino acids. From germline, CDR1 is MNHNS and CDR2 SASEGT. The CDR3 spells CASSEKGVANYGYTF. CDR3 nucleotides: TGTGCCAGCAGTGAAAAGGGAGTCGCTAACTATGGCTACACCTTC.

This clone was recorded only once. The chain employs TRBV7-6 and TRBJ2-7; 8 bases are a match to TRBD2. V trimming: 7 bases; J trimming: 7 bases; junction bases outside the gene matches: 12. CDR3 length: 14 amino acids. CDR1 is SGHVS and CDR2 is FNYEAQ in the germline V gene. CDR3 loop: CASTPRSGASEQYF. CDR3 DNA: TGTGCCAGCACCCCCCGTAGCGGGGCGTCTGAGCAGTACTTC.

The rearrangement uses TRBV2 and TRBJ2-5, with 11 bases lining up with TRBD2. Per germline, CDR1 SNHLY and CDR2 FYNNEI. The V segment lost 5 bases and the J segment 9 bases; nucleotides outside the gene matches: 11. The CDR3 is 15 amino acids. The CDR3 spells CASSPRVAGGVAQYF. The DNA for the CDR3 is TGTGCCAGCAGTCCTAGGGTAGCGGGAGGGGTCGCCCAGTACTTC.

The chain recombines TRBV18 with TRBJ1-3; D is possibly TRBD1 (6 bases). CDR1 KGHSH and CDR2 LQKENI come from the germline V gene. The CDR3 is 15 amino acids. V was cut by 3 bases and J by 0 bases, with 9 bases left in between. DNA for the CDR3: TGTGCCAGCTCACCTGGGACATCCTCTGGAAACACCATATATTTT. Its translation: CASSPGTSSGNTIYF.

This chain connects TRBV10-1 to TRBJ1-1; no definite D call. The CDR3 runs 8 residues. V lost 6 bases and J 10 bases, leaving 3 bases between the germline ends. Per the germline V gene, CDR1 is WNHNN and CDR2 is SYGVQD (reference sequence). The CDR3 bases are TGCGCCAGCAGCGTAGCTTTCTTT. Protein sequence: CASSVAFF.

The J gene is TRBJ2-7, the V gene TRBV6-5; TRBD1 aligns across 8 bases. The CDR3 covers 12 residues. Germline V gene sequence: CDR1 MNHEY, CDR2 SVGAGI. J gave up 5 bases and V 10 bases, and 7 bases lay outside the gene matches. The CDR3 DNA follows: TGTGCCACCTGGACAGGGTGGAACGAGCAGTACTTC. This encodes CATWTGWNEQYF.

The chain joins TRBV7-3 to TRBJ2-3, with a tentative D call TRBD1 (6 bases). V shed 6 bases and J shed 5 bases, with 18 bases lying between them. The CDR3 loop spans 15 amino acids. CDR1 is SGHTA and CDR2 is FQGTGA in the germline V gene. The CDR3 DNA follows: TGTGCCAGCAGGTTCTCCGCAGGGGTAGAAGATACGCAGTATTTT. It is translated as CASRFSAGVEDTQYF.

The chain couples TRBV5-1 to TRBJ1-2, with D unresolved. This CDR3 is built from 15 residues. Trimming took off 3 bases at V and 0 bases at J, with 12 bases between the two ends. CDR1 is SGHRS and CDR2 is YFSETQ in the germline V gene. The CDR3 spells CASSYSGESNYGYTF. CDR3 DNA sequence: TGCGCCAGCAGCTATTCGGGAGAGTCTAACTATGGCTACACCTTC. The variable domain in full, with the rest retrieved from reference TRBV5-1 and TRBJ1-2, is KAGVTQTPRYLIKTRGQQVTLSCSPISGHRSVSWYQQTPGQGLQFLFEYFSETQRNKGNFPGRFSGRQFSNSRSEMNVSTLELGDSALYLCASSYSGESNYGYTFGSGTRLTVV.

The count of this clone is one. The CDR3 reads CASSERLAGNNEQFF. CDR3 in DNA: TGTGCCAGCAGTGAAAGGCTAGCGGGAAACAATGAGCAGTTCTTC. The chain employs TRBV2 and TRBJ2-1; 9 bases fit TRBD2. The CDR3 is 15 residues long. From germline, CDR1 is SNHLY and CDR2 FYNNEI. V was clipped by 2 bases and J by 5 bases; unmatched bases: 4.